The 15 T cell receptor beta chains in this list originate from one sample, sequenced in a study of cytomegalovirus exposure and HLA in healthy donors. The PCR used 60 Vbeta and 13 Jbeta primers. Profiling relied on immunoSEQ multiplex PCR, and the TCRdb table lists in-frame clones only, not all of them. The table records fewer than 120,000 clones, around 84% of them present only once. Sequenced material: PBMCs. These TCRs come from a woman aged 25-40 years in good health and CMV-seronegative.

This clone is a singleton in its sample. V and J are TRBV6-5 and TRBJ2-3; D perhaps matches TRBD1 (5 bases). V gave up 9 bases and J gave up 3 bases, with 13 bases separating them. Germline lookup yields CDR1 MNHEY and CDR2 SVGAGI. This CDR3 is built from 13 residues. This CDR3 is CASRGRITDTQYF. The CDR3, as DNA: TGTGCCAGTAGGGGCAGGATAACAGATACGCAGTATTTT.

This clone came up once. The V gene is TRBV4-3, the J gene TRBJ2-1, with TRBD1 as a possible D gene (6 bases). Germline V gene data show CDR1 as LGHNA and CDR2 as YSLEER. The V end lost 3 bases, the J end lost 1 base, and 16 bases lay between the germline ends. The CDR3 is 17 amino acids. The CDR3 protein is CASSQGYRDWSYNEQFF. CDR3 in DNA: TGCGCCAGCAGCCAGGGATACAGGGATTGGTCCTACAATGAGCAGTTCTTC.

The table lists this clone with a few counts. The CDR3 loop is CASRSSGTSTDTQYF. The CDR3 DNA reads as TGTGCCAGCAGGTCGAGCGGGACTAGCACAGATACGCAGTATTTT. The chain combines TRBV6-5 with TRBJ2-3; TRBD2 matches 7 bases. The CDR3 runs 15 residues. Unmatched junction bases numbered 6, after V lost 6 bases and J lost 0 bases. CDR1 is MNHEY and CDR2 is SVGAGI in the germline V gene.

The CDR3 loop is CATSPGEETQYF. The CDR3 nucleotides read TGTGCCACCAGCCCAGGGGAAGAGACCCAGTACTTC. The chain recombines TRBV15 with TRBJ2-5; D might be TRBD1 (6 bases). The germline V gene has CDR1 LNHNV and CDR2 YYDKDF (reference sequence). Trimming removed 5 bases from V and 3 bases from J, with 7 bases in between. CDR3 length: 12 residues. Drawing the rest from reference TRBV15 and TRBJ2-5, the complete variable domain is DAMVIQNPRYQVTQFGKPVTLSCSQTLNHNVMYWYQQKSSQAPKLLFHYYDKDFNNEADTPDNFQSRRPNTSFCFLDIRSPGLGDTAMYLCATSPGEETQYFGPGTRLLVL.

V is TRBV6-6 and J is TRBJ2-7; 9 bases are shared with TRBD2. The CDR3 runs 14 residues. V shed 6 bases and J 6 bases; nucleotides not matched to a gene: 9. Germline V gene data show CDR1 as MNHNY and CDR2 as SVGAGI (reference sequence). In DNA, the CDR3 is TGTGCCAGCAGCCAGAGGACTAGCGCTCCCGAGCAGTACTTC. Translating gives CASSQRTSAPEQYF.

CDR3 protein: CASSQIVPDTQYF. CDR3 coding DNA: TGTGCCAGCAGCCAAATAGTTCCAGATACGCAGTATTTT. J is TRBJ2-3 and V is TRBV7-9; unclear D gene. This CDR3 contains 13 residues. Per the germline V gene, CDR1 is SEHNR and CDR2 is FQNEAQ (reference sequence). Trimming removed 5 bases from V and 4 bases from J, with 10 bases in between.

This clone appeared once. The V call is TRBV6-1, the J call TRBJ1-2; a possible D gene is TRBD1 (6 bases). The CDR3 has 15 residues. Germline CDR1 MNHNS, CDR2 SASEGT. Deletions cut 2 bases from V and 5 bases from J, with 15 bases between. Here the CDR3 DNA reads TGTGCCAGCAGTGAACTCGGGACACCGTTATATGGCTACACCTTC. Translation: CASSELGTPLYGYTF.

This chain uses TRBV13 with TRBJ2-1; 8 bases match TRBD2. This CDR3 has 15 residues. Trimming at V came to 1 base and at J to 5 bases, leaving 4 bases not matched to a gene. Germline V gives CDR1 PRHDT, CDR2 FYEKMQ (reference sequence). The CDR3 DNA sequence: TGTGCCAGCAGCTTAGTTCGGGAGGGGGACAATGAGCAGTTCTTC. Translation gives CASSLVREGDNEQFF.

The gene calls are TRBV6-5 and TRBJ2-5; D remains unclear. CDR1 is MNHEY and CDR2 is SVGAGI in the germline V gene. The CDR3 has 15 amino acids. The ends were cut back, 5 bases at V and 3 bases at J, with 16 bases in the middle. The CDR3 DNA reads TGTGCCAGCAGTGGCGCCGCCGAACAGAAAGAGACCCAGTACTTC. This encodes CASSGAAEQKETQYF.

The rearrangement joins TRBV15 to TRBJ2-7; 7 positions agree with TRBD2. CDR1 and CDR2 from the germline V gene are LNHNV and YYDKDF (reference sequence). The CDR3 length is 15 residues. Trimming cost V 3 bases and J 0 bases; bases outside gene matches: 5. The CDR3 nucleotides read TGTGCCACCAGCAGGGGGGGGAGGAACTCCTACGAGCAGTACTTC. Its translation is CATSRGGRNSYEQYF.

The gene calls are TRBV2 and TRBJ2-5, with 8 bases fitting TRBD2. The J call is in doubt because the DNA end fits TRBJ2-7 better. This CDR3 has 18 residues. Germline V CDR1 and CDR2: SNHLY, FYNNEI. For the CDR3, the DNA is TGTGCCAGCAGTATACCCGGACCGGGACTAGTGTCCGGGGACGAGCAGTACTTC. This sequence encodes CASSIPGPGLVSGDEQYF.

The chain carries TRBV7-9 and TRBJ2-7, with TRBD2 as a possible D gene (5 bases). The germline V gene encodes CDR1 SEHNR and CDR2 FQNEAQ (reference sequence). The CDR3 spans 11 residues. V shed 1 base and J shed 7 bases, with 5 bases lying between them. This CDR3 is CASSLGREQYF. The CDR3 DNA follows: TGTGCCAGCAGCTTAGGGAGGGAGCAGTACTTC.

The genes are TRBV6-5 and TRBJ2-7; 7 nucleotides agree with TRBD1. V lost 6 bases and J lost 9; bases outside the gene matches: 17. Germline V lookup: CDR1 MNHEY, CDR2 SVGAGI. CDR3 length: 15 amino acids. CDR3 amino acids: CASRRGRTGPDRQYF. As DNA, the CDR3 is TGTGCCAGCAGACGAGGTAGGACAGGCCCTGATCGGCAGTACTTC.

V gene TRBV7-2 combines with J gene TRBJ1-5; 7 bases line up with TRBD1. The germline V gene encodes CDR1 SGHTA and CDR2 FQGNSA. V lost 5 bases to trimming and J lost 1 base; unmatched junction nucleotides: 8. CDR3 length: 16 amino acids. The DNA for the CDR3 is TGTGCCAGCAGCATCACCGGGACAGCCAGCAATCAGCCCCAGCATTTT. This sequence encodes CASSITGTASNQPQHF.

The chain carries TRBV7-8 and TRBJ1-2; a possible D gene is TRBD1 (5 bases). Trimming shortened V by 3 bases and J by 3 bases, and 8 bases separated the two germline ends. Germline assignment: CDR1 SGHVS and CDR2 FQNEAQ. The CDR3 sequence is 13 residues long. CDR3 loop: CASSFQGDYGYTF. The CDR3 region has the DNA TGTGCCAGCAGCTTTCAGGGTGACTATGGCTACACCTTC. The complete variable domain, with remaining parts taken from reference TRBV7-8 and TRBJ1-2, reads GAGVSQSPRYKVAKRGQDVALRCDPISGHVSLFWYQQALGQGPEFLTYFQNEAQLDKSGLPSDRFFAERPEGSVSTLKIQRTQQEDSAVYLCASSFQGDYGYTFGSGTRLTVV.